The TCR beta chain under discussion was sequenced for a study of PD-1 blockade in mismatch repair-deficient tumors. Germline CDR1 is SGHAT and CDR2 is FQDESV (reference sequence). The CDR3 totals 15 residues. V gave up 4 bases and J gave up 3 bases; unmatched junction bases: 7. Some clones are missing from TCRdb's copy, which holds only in-frame ones; the method was immunoSEQ multiplex PCR. The sample holds about 63,000 clones, approximately 90% seen once. The gene calls are TRBV11-1 and TRBJ2-7, with TRBD1 matching over 9 bases. The sequence derives from an adult with mismatch repair-deficient cancer. Sample: peripheral blood, taken 52 weeks after starting pembrolizumab. In DNA form, the CDR3 reads TGTGCCAGCAGCTCCCACCCGGGACAGGGCTACGAGCAGTACTTC. It is translated as CASSSHPGQGYEQYF.